This T cell receptor (beta chain) was identified during a study of CD8+CD57+ T cells in acquired aplastic anemia. Overall study: Yields of DNA that came from sorted CD4+ and CD8+ cells averaged roughly 3.3 ug. Researchers reported that healthy donors averaged about 9.8 million reads for CD4+ cells.

Both TCR beta VDJ combination and CDR3 sequence profiling were carried out. Genomic DNA was the template for this profiling. TCRdb ran MiXCR on the reads and lists one entry per CDR3 protein. The profile shows around 150,000 distinct CDR3 sequences, roughly 47% of them singletons. On this clonotype: What it recognizes is unknown.

CDR1 and CDR2 from the germline V gene are SEHNR and FQNEAQ (reference sequence). V was trimmed by 1 base and J by 1 base, leaving 6 bases between them. This CDR3 region has 14 residues. Study-wide findings and caveats: With respect to CD8+ Simpson's diversity, patients and controls did not differ significantly. There were 25 to 35 CD8+ CDR3 sequences that occurred in both patients and controls.

The chain recombines TRBV7-9 with TRBJ2-3; either TRBD1 or TRBD2 may supply D (5 bases each). The TCR was taken from a human donor in good health. The sample comprised sorted CD4+, CD8+, or CD8+CD57+ T cells (not recorded which) from PBMCs. The CDR3, as DNA: TGTGCCAGCAGCTTAGTGGGGGGCACAGATACGCAGTATTTT. As protein: CASSLVGGTDTQYF.